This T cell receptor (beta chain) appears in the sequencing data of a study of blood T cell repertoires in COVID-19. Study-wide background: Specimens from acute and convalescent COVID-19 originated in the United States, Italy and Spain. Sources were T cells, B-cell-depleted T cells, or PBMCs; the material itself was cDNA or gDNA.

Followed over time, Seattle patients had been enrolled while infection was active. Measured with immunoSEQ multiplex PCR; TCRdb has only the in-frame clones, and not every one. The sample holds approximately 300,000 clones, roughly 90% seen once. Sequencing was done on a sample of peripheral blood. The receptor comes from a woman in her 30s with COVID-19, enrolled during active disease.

The CDR3 nucleotides are TGCGCCAGCAGCTTGAGCGGGAGAGGGCAAGAGACCCAGTACTTC. It is translated as CASSLSGRGQETQYF. The rearrangement links TRBV5-1 to TRBJ2-5, with 8 bases lining up with TRBD2. Per germline, CDR1 SGHRS and CDR2 YFSETQ. Losses at the gene ends were 1 base for V and 2 bases for J; bases not matched to a gene: 4. The CDR3 contains 15 residues.